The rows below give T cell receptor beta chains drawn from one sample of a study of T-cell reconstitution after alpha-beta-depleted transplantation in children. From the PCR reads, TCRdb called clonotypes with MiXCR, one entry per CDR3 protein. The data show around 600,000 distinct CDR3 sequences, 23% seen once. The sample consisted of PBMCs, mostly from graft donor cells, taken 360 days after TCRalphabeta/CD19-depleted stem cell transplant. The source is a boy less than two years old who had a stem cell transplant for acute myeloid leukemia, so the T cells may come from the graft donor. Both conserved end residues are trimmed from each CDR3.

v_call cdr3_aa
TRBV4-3 ASSHRTGGSYNEQF
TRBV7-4 ASSYNLNTEAF
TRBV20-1 SARPHRQNTEAF
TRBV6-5 ASSYPDRGELF
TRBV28 ASKNRGNEKLF
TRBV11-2 ASSSPREGGSYNEQF
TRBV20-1 SASLAGNYGYT
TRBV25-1 ASSESYRTVTEAF
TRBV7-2 ASSFRDRPTYEQY
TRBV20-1 SARPRGRRSNYGYT
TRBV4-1 ASGSSQETQY
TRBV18 ASSPGRSGANVLT
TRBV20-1 SARGQGSYNSPLH
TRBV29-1 SVRDRGPYEQY
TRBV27 ASSLGHPKETQY
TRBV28 ASSLSNRGKTQY
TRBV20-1 SARGPVNSPLH
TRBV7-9 ASSLYPEDSVNGYT
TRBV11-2 ASSLGPGQRPNTEAF
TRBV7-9 ASQNGGREQY
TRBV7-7 ASSLGHQNEQF
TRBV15 ATSRDPFGTGEDSPLH
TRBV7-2 ASSLSTPPQETQY
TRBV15 ATSIGGQFSYEQY
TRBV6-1 ASSPTTPSGYGYT
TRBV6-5 ASSRGGGLYNEQF
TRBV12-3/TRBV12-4 ASSLRSAGGARNGYT
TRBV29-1 SVEGDSHTGTEAF
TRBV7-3 ASSLSSGSGEQF
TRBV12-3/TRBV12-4 ASSLAKNQPQH
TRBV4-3 ASSQDRDIGEKLF
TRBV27 ASSLGSGPGTQY
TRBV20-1 SASRDGTGGAKQF
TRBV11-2 ASSLDLAGREQF
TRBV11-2 ASSSTIAGYSNEQF
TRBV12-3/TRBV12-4 ASSLMAAGDEQF
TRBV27 ASSLDRANSPLH
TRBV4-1 ASSQVRSRFRGPLGEQF
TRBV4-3 ASSQGPWGSGGTDTQY
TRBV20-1 SARDPSGGEVTQY
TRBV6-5 ASSYRKGARAETQY
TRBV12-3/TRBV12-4 ASSPPNRVHEQY
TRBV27 ASSLPTGYRTPGANVLT
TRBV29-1 SEISGAVLNTEAF
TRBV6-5 ASSSRGARADTQY
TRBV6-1 ATTRGWVTDTQY
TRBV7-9 ASSSGTGYSYEQY
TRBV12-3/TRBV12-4 ASSHSGVRGNQPQH
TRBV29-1 SEWTSLTDTQY
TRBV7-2 ASSTDRTGYGYT